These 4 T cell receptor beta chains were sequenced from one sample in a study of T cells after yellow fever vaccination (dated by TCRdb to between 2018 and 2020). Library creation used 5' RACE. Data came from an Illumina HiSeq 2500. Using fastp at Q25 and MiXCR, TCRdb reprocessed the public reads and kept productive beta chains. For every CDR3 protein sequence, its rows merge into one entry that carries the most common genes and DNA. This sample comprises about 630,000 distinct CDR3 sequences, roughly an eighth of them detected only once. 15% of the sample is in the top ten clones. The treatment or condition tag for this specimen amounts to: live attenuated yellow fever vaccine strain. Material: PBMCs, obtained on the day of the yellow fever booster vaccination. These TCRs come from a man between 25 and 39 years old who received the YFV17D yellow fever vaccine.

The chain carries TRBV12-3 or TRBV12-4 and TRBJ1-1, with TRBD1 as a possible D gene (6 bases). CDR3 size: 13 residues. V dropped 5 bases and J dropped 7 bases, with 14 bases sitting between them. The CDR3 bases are TGTGCCAGCAGTGCCTCAACAGGGATTGAAGCTTTCTTT. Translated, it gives CASSASTGIEAFF.

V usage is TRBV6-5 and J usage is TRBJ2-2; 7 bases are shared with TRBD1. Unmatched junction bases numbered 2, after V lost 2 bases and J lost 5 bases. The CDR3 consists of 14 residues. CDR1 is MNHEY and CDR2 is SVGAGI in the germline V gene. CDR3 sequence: CASSYRQGTGELFF. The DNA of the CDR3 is TGTGCCAGCAGTTACCGACAGGGAACCGGGGAGCTGTTTTTT.

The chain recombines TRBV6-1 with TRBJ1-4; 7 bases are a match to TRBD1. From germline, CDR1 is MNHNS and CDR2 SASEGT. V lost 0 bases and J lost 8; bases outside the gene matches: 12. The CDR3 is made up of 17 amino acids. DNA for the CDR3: TGTGCCAGCAGTGAAGCATCGAGACAGGGTGAAGGCGAAAAACTGTTTTTT. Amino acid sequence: CASSEASRQGEGEKLFF.

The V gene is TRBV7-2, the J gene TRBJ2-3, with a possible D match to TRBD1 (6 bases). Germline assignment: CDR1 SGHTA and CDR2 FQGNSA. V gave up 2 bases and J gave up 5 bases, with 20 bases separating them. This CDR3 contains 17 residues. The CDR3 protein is CASSLRGTNQAGDTQYF. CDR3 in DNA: TGTGCCAGCAGCTTAAGAGGGACAAATCAGGCGGGAGATACGCAGTATTTT.